These 19 T cell receptor beta chains were sequenced from one sample in a study of blood T cell repertoires in COVID-19. Generated by immunoSEQ multiplex PCR, the TCRdb table keeps only in-frame clones and is missing some. The profile covers approximately 200,000 clones, with approximately 80% appearing a single time and over 10% taken by the ten largest. The sequenced sample was peripheral blood. The origin of the receptors is a woman between 50 and 59 years old with acute or convalescent COVID-19.

This clone was seen a few times. The V call is TRBV30, the J call TRBJ1-1; D is undetermined. V was pared by 4 bases and J by 4 bases, with 10 bases between. There are 12 residues in the CDR3. Per the germline V gene, CDR1 is GTSNPN and CDR2 is SVGIG (reference sequence). This CDR3 reads CAWNRRVTEAFF. DNA of the CDR3: TGTGCCTGGAACCGGCGGGTCACTGAAGCTTTCTTT.

This chain joins TRBV30 and TRBJ2-7, with 10 bases that match TRBD1. The CDR3 totals 14 residues. Germline V gene data show CDR1 as GTSNPN and CDR2 as SVGIG (reference sequence). Germline trimming cut 3 bases from V and 0 bases from J; bases unmatched to any gene: 2. The CDR3 region is CAWRGQGYSYEQYF. The CDR3 DNA is TGTGCCTGGAGGGGACAGGGGTACTCCTACGAGCAGTACTTC.

The chain employs TRBV6-2 or TRBV6-3 and TRBJ2-3; 12 nucleotides agree with TRBD2. Per germline, CDR1 MNHEY and CDR2 SVGEGT. CDR3 length: 16 amino acids. V was clipped by 3 bases and J by 2 bases; unmatched bases: 3. The CDR3 protein is CASSYWTSGATDTQYF. The CDR3 region has the DNA TGTGCCAGCAGTTATTGGACTAGCGGGGCCACAGATACGCAGTATTTT.

This sequence joins TRBV11-2 and TRBJ2-1; 9 bases are shared with TRBD2. The V segment lost 6 bases and the J segment 2 bases; nucleotides outside the gene matches: 8. From germline, CDR1 is SGHAT and CDR2 FQNNGV. CDR3 length equals 16 residues. For the CDR3, the DNA is TGTGCCAGCAGGCGGGGGGGCTACAGGACCTACAATGAGCAGTTCTTC. It is translated as CASRRGGYRTYNEQFF.

This chain uses TRBV28 with TRBJ1-4; TRBD1 might be the D (6 bases). This CDR3 contains 13 residues. Germline CDR1 reads MDHEN; CDR2 reads SYDVKM. V shed 4 bases and J shed 9 bases, with 12 bases lying between them. CDR3 sequence: CASSSWTEKKLFF. The CDR3 region has the DNA TGTGCCAGCAGTTCCTGGACAGAAAAAAAACTGTTTTTT.

V and J are TRBV4-2 and TRBJ2-1; 12 positions match TRBD2. The CDR3 has 18 amino acids. Germline V gene lookup returns CDR1 LGHNA and CDR2 YNFKEQ. The J segment lost 5 bases and the V segment lost 0 bases, leaving 8 bases of the junction unmatched. The CDR3 coding sequence is TGTGCCAGCAGCCAAGATCTGGCTAGCGGGAGGGGTGACAATGAGCAGTTCTTC. Amino acid sequence: CASSQDLASGRGDNEQFF.

This clone has a handful of counts. The chain links TRBV10-2 to TRBJ2-3; 8 nucleotides match TRBD2. CDR1 and CDR2 from the germline V gene are WSHSY and SAAADI. CDR3 length: 14 residues. The V gene end was trimmed by 7 bases and the J gene end by 3 bases; junction bases not matched to a gene: 6. The chain's CDR3 is CASTRGGSTDTQYF. CDR3 nucleotides: TGCGCCAGCACCCGGGGGGGGTCGACAGATACGCAGTATTTT.

The table lists this clone with a count of one. This rearrangement joins TRBV11-2 to TRBJ2-2; D gene unclear. CDR3 length: 17 residues. V was cut by 1 base and J by 4 bases, with 16 bases left in between. Looked up from germline, CDR1 is SGHAT and CDR2 is FQNNGV. CDR3 amino acids: CASSLAPLSRPTGELFF. The CDR3 nucleotides read TGTGCCAGCAGCTTAGCTCCCCTATCTAGGCCCACCGGGGAGCTGTTTTTT.

The chain joins TRBV7-8 to TRBJ2-7, with 7 bases identical to TRBD2. J was trimmed by 2 bases and V by 1 base; bases with no gene match: 8. This CDR3 has 16 residues. Germline V lookup: CDR1 SGHVS, CDR2 FQNEAQ. The chain's CDR3 is CASSLGGLVVPYEQYF. Here the CDR3 DNA reads TGTGCCAGCAGCTTAGGAGGACTAGTTGTCCCCTACGAGCAGTACTTC.

The V and J genes are TRBV28 and TRBJ2-7, with 7 bases that match TRBD1. Germline lookup yields CDR1 MDHEN and CDR2 SYDVKM. The J segment lost 3 bases and the V segment lost 6 bases, leaving 5 bases of the junction unmatched. CDR3 length: 13 residues. This chain's CDR3 is CASSPGQHYEQYF. The CDR3 DNA is TGTGCCAGCAGCCCGGGACAGCACTACGAGCAGTACTTC.

The V gene is TRBV27, the J gene TRBJ2-4, with TRBD1 matching over 8 bases. The CDR3 is 16 amino acids. Germline V gene data show CDR1 as MNHEY and CDR2 as SMNVEV (reference sequence). After removal of 6 bases from V and 0 bases from J, the junction contained 7 bases not matched to a gene. This chain's CDR3 is CASSLFRGQAKNIQYF. CDR3 in DNA: TGTGCCAGCAGCCTGTTCAGGGGGCAAGCCAAAAACATTCAGTACTTC.

The chain combines TRBV19 with TRBJ2-1; 8 bases map to TRBD1. Trimming removed 3 bases from V and 5 bases from J; junction bases left unmatched: 9. Germline lookup yields CDR1 LNHDA and CDR2 SQIVND (reference sequence). This CDR3 comprises 16 residues. For the CDR3, the DNA is TGTGCCAGTAGTATCCCCCGCCCGGACAGGGACAATGAGCAGTTCTTC. Encoded protein: CASSIPRPDRDNEQFF.

This clone came up once. This rearrangement joins TRBV19 to TRBJ2-3, with 12 bases fitting TRBD1. The V segment lost 5 bases and the J segment 7 bases; nucleotides outside the gene matches: 7. Per the germline V gene, CDR1 is LNHDA and CDR2 is SQIVND (reference sequence). This CDR3 region has 15 residues. The CDR3 coding sequence is TGTGCCAGTAGTGGCGGGACAGGGGGCAGAAATACGCAGTATTTT. It is translated as CASSGGTGGRNTQYF.

This chain uses TRBV6-5 with TRBJ2-6, with D possibly matching TRBD2 (5 bases). V was shortened by 0 bases and J by 3 bases, with 9 bases between the two germline ends. The CDR3 spans 16 residues. Per the germline V gene, CDR1 is MNHEY and CDR2 is SVGAGI. This chain's CDR3 is CASSYSLGSGANVLTF. The CDR3 region has the DNA TGTGCCAGCAGTTACTCGCTGGGGAGTGGGGCCAACGTCCTGACTTTC.

The genes are TRBV27 and TRBJ2-1; a possible D gene is TRBD2 (6 bases). The CDR3 length is 16 residues. Germline CDR1 and CDR2: MNHEY and SMNVEV (reference sequence). Trimming stripped 5 bases from V and 0 bases from J, with 14 bases between. CDR3 nucleotides: TGTGCCAGCAGTGGGCGGGTGACTAGCTCCTACAATGAGCAGTTCTTC. Protein: CASSGRVTSSYNEQFF.

This chain connects TRBV2 to TRBJ2-7; 8 nucleotides match TRBD2. This CDR3 is built from 15 residues. The germline gives CDR1 SNHLY, CDR2 FYNNEI. V lost 6 bases, J lost 3 bases, and 10 bases stayed unmatched. The CDR3 here is CASRLGTSGLYEQYF. In DNA, the CDR3 is TGTGCCAGCAGACTCGGGACTAGTGGTCTCTACGAGCAGTACTTC.

The chain employs TRBV6-5 and TRBJ1-4; 7 bases are shared with TRBD1. The CDR3 has 16 amino acids. V was pared by 0 bases and J by 3 bases, with 4 bases of the junction left unmatched. Germline CDR1 and CDR2: MNHEY and SVGAGI. The DNA for the CDR3 is TGTGCCAGCAGTTACTCGAGAGGGACAGCTAATGAAAAACTGTTTTTT. Its protein product is CASSYSRGTANEKLFF.

The chain joins TRBV5-5 to TRBJ2-7; the D gene is possibly TRBD2 (7 bases). The germline gives CDR1 SGHKS, CDR2 YYEKEE (reference sequence). The CDR3 contains 15 residues. Trimming removed 0 bases from V and 3 bases from J, with 13 bases in between. The CDR3 loop reads CASSLVGGPDYEQYF. DNA of the CDR3: TGTGCCAGCAGCTTGGTCGGGGGGCCCGACTACGAGCAGTACTTC. The full variable domain, in which reference TRBV5-5 and TRBJ2-7 provide the parts outside the CDR3, is DAGVTQSPTHLIKTRGQQVTLRCSPISGHKSVSWYQQVLGQGPQFIFQYYEKEERGRGNFPDRFSARQFPNYSSELNVNALLLGDSALYLCASSLVGGPDYEQYFGPGTRLTVT.

This sequence joins TRBV9 and TRBJ2-7; 7 bases line up with TRBD1. The CDR3 covers 15 residues. The germline V gene has CDR1 SGDLS and CDR2 YYNGEE. The V and J ends lost 0 bases and 2 bases, in that order; junction bases with no gene match: 5. The CDR3 nucleotides are TGTGCCAGCAGCGTAGATAGGGGGCCCACCTACGAGCAGTACTTC. It is translated as CASSVDRGPTYEQYF.